This passage covers 29 T cell receptor beta chains from one sample sequenced in a study of cytomegalovirus exposure and HLA in healthy donors. In the PCR, 60 Vbeta and 13 Jbeta primers were used. Here immunoSEQ multiplex PCR was the method, and the copy in TCRdb shows in-frame clones only, minus some. The sample yields roughly 62,000 clones, roughly 77% seen once. Sequencing was carried out using PBMCs. The source is a woman between 35 and 50 years old in good health and CMV-seropositive.

V is TRBV19 and J is TRBJ2-3; unclear D gene. Trimming cost V 5 bases and J 2 bases, with 11 bases left between them. Germline V gene sequence: CDR1 LNHDA, CDR2 SQIVND (reference sequence). The CDR3 runs to 14 residues. The CDR3 loop is CASSYRAYTDTQYF. The CDR3 nucleotides are TGTGCCAGTAGTTACCGCGCCTACACAGATACGCAGTATTTT. Full variable domain (remainder filled in from reference TRBV19 and TRBJ2-3): DGGITQSPKYLFRKEGQNVTLSCEQNLNHDAMYWYRQDPGQGLRLIYYSQIVNDFQKGDIAEGYSVSREKKESFPLTVTSAQKNPTAFYLCASSYRAYTDTQYFGPGTRLTVL.

The CDR3 DNA reads as TGTGCCAGCAGCCTAAAAAGACAGGAGGTATTTACCGGGGAGCTGTTTTTT. It translates to CASSLKRQEVFTGELFF. This chain joins TRBV13 and TRBJ2-2; D might be TRBD1 (6 bases). The germline V and J ends were trimmed by 5 bases and 5 bases, with 21 bases remaining between them. The CDR3 has 17 amino acids. Germline loops: CDR1 PRHDT, CDR2 FYEKMQ (reference sequence).

The chain is built from TRBV5-1 and TRBJ1-1, with D possibly being TRBD1 (5 bases). CDR3 length equals 13 residues. In germline, CDR1 is SGHRS, CDR2 YFSETQ. Trimming removed 1 base from V and 8 bases from J, with 12 bases in between. CDR3 loop: CASSLIQGSEAFF. For the CDR3, the DNA is TGCGCCAGCAGCTTGATTCAGGGCTCAGAAGCTTTCTTT.

V is TRBV10-1 and J is TRBJ1-1; maybe TRBD1 (5 bases). CDR1 and CDR2 from the germline V gene are WNHNN and SYGVQD (reference sequence). V lost 0 bases and J 8 bases, leaving 19 bases between the germline ends. The CDR3 contains 16 residues. Here the CDR3 DNA reads TGCGCCAGCAGTGAGTCAAAGCTCAGGGAATTGCCCGAAGCTTTCTTT. It encodes CASSESKLRELPEAFF.

The DNA of the CDR3 is TGTGCGTGTGGGGGGGCGAGATATACGCAGTATTTT. Translating it yields CACGGARYTQYF. The chain carries TRBV27 and TRBJ2-3; a possible D gene is TRBD2 (7 bases). The CDR3 covers 12 residues. The V gene's germline CDR1 is MNHEY and CDR2 SMNVEV (reference sequence).

The CDR3 is CASSTRNSPLHF. The CDR3 DNA reads as TGTGCCAGCAGTACTAGGAATTCACCCCTCCACTTT. The chain joins TRBV7-2 to TRBJ1-6; unclear D gene. The CDR3 runs 12 residues. The V gene's germline CDR1 is SGHTA and CDR2 FQGNSA. Trimming left V 6 bases short and J 7 bases short, with 7 bases between.

The chain combines TRBV5-1 with TRBJ1-1; perhaps TRBD1 as D (5 bases). The CDR3 has 15 residues. V lost 4 bases to trimming and J lost 6 bases, with 19 bases between them. CDR1 SGHRS and CDR2 YFSETQ come from the germline V gene. CDR3 in DNA: TGCGCCAGCAGCGTAGACAGCCTCCGAAAGGCTGAAGCTTTCTTT. This encodes CASSVDSLRKAEAFF.

This clone was seen only a few times. The CDR3, as DNA: TGTGCCAGCAGCCCAGAGCCGGGGGGGTACACTGAAGCTTTCTTT. It encodes CASSPEPGGYTEAFF. The chain has TRBV4-2 and TRBJ1-1; D possibly corresponds to TRBD1 (5 bases). There are 15 residues in the CDR3. Germline V gene sequence: CDR1 LGHNA, CDR2 YNFKEQ. V gave up 4 bases and J gave up 3 bases, with 15 bases separating them.

The chain employs TRBV5-8 and TRBJ1-1; D is ambiguous. This CDR3 region has 15 residues. V lost 0 bases to trimming and J lost 0 bases, with 9 bases between them. Germline V lookup: CDR1 SGHTS, CDR2 YDEGEE. Here the CDR3 reads CASSLGRLVNTEAFF. The CDR3 bases are TGTGCCAGCAGCTTGGGTCGACTGGTGAACACTGAAGCTTTCTTT.

This sequence joins TRBV6-5 and TRBJ2-2; D is undetermined. This CDR3 region has 13 residues. The germline gives CDR1 MNHEY, CDR2 SVGAGI. The ends were cut back, 6 bases at V and 3 bases at J, with 8 bases in the middle. In nucleotides, the CDR3 is TGTGCCAGCAGCCCCGTCTACACCGGGGAGCTGTTTTTT. As protein: CASSPVYTGELFF.

This clone was seen just once. V and J are TRBV7-8 and TRBJ1-2; TRBD1 matches 8 bases. From germline, CDR1 is SGHVS and CDR2 FQNEAQ. V shed 6 bases, J shed 6 bases, and the junction held 6 bases outside the gene matches. This CDR3 has 13 residues. The CDR3 region has the DNA TGTGCCAGCAGACGACAGGGGTTAGATGGCTACACCTTC. This translates into CASRRQGLDGYTF.

J is TRBJ1-6 and V is TRBV4-1; D is undetermined. This CDR3 is 14 amino acids long. The ends were cut back, 2 bases at V and 4 bases at J, with 6 bases in the middle. Germline CDR1 is MGHRA and CDR2 is YSYEKL. The CDR3 region has the DNA TGCGCCAGCAGCCAAATTATTTATAATTCACCCCTCCACTTT. This sequence encodes CASSQIIYNSPLHF.

The chain links TRBV5-1 to TRBJ2-6; TRBD1 matches 7 bases. Germline assignment: CDR1 SGHRS and CDR2 YFSETQ. Trimming at V came to 1 base and at J to 4 bases, leaving 8 bases not matched to a gene. This CDR3 region has 17 residues. The CDR3 is CASSLNRGGSGANVLTF. In nucleotides, the CDR3 is TGCGCCAGCAGCTTGAACAGGGGTGGATCGGGGGCCAACGTCCTGACTTTC.

This chain connects TRBV5-1 to TRBJ2-1, with TRBD2 as a possible D gene (6 bases). Trimming left V 3 bases short and J 9 bases short, with 16 bases between. From germline, CDR1 is SGHRS and CDR2 YFSETQ. There are 14 residues in the CDR3. DNA for the CDR3: TGCGCCAGCAGCTCCCGACCCGGAGCGGGTGAGCAGTTCTTC. Translated, it gives CASSSRPGAGEQFF.

This clone is a singleton in its sample. The chain couples TRBV5-8 to TRBJ1-5; D is unclear. Germline V CDR1 and CDR2: SGHTS, YDEGEE. This CDR3 is built from 16 residues. Trimming cost V 2 bases and J 2 bases, with 14 bases left between them. The CDR3 reads CASSLGRRIGNQPQHF. DNA for the CDR3: TGTGCCAGCAGCTTAGGACGGAGGATTGGCAATCAGCCCCAGCATTTT. The full variable domain, completed using reference TRBV5-8 and TRBJ1-5, is EAGVTQSPTHLIKTRGQQATLRCSPISGHTSVYWYQQALGLGLQFLLWYDEGEERNRGNFPPRFSGRQFPNYSSELNVNALELEDSALYLCASSLGRRIGNQPQHFGDGTRLSIL.

V gene TRBV5-1 combines with J gene TRBJ1-1, with TRBD1 as a possible D gene (5 bases). The ends were cut back, 2 bases at V and 5 bases at J, with 16 bases in the middle. Germline V gene data show CDR1 as SGHRS and CDR2 as YFSETQ. The CDR3 consists of 15 residues. Here the CDR3 reads CASSLGATGGTEAFF. DNA for the CDR3: TGCGCCAGCAGCTTAGGGGCCACCGGGGGGACTGAAGCTTTCTTT.

The chain links TRBV5-1 to TRBJ1-6; a possible D gene is TRBD1 (6 bases). The CDR3 is made up of 15 amino acids. Germline-derived CDR1 and CDR2 are SGHRS and YFSETQ. Trimming pared 0 bases from V and 7 bases from J, leaving 11 bases between. This chain's CDR3 is CASSLVGARNSPLHF. The CDR3, as DNA: TGCGCCAGCAGCTTGGTGGGGGCAAGGAATTCACCCCTCCACTTT.

The CDR3 protein is CATTPDRAGTDTQYF. The CDR3 DNA follows: TGTGCCACCACACCTGACAGGGCGGGCACAGATACGCAGTATTTT. This chain uses TRBV15 with TRBJ2-3; the match to TRBD1 covers 7 bases. In germline, CDR1 is LNHNV, CDR2 YYDKDF (reference sequence). This CDR3 is 15 amino acids long. V was pared by 7 bases and J by 1 base, with 8 bases of the junction left unmatched.

The V call is TRBV19, the J call TRBJ1-1; 12 nucleotides agree with TRBD1. The V segment lost 8 bases and the J segment 0 bases; nucleotides outside the gene matches: 1. The CDR3 length is 14 residues. Germline CDR1 reads LNHDA; CDR2 reads SQIVND (reference sequence). The CDR3 region has the DNA TGTGCCAGTGGGACAGGGGGCATGAACACTGAAGCTTTCTTT. The encoded protein is CASGTGGMNTEAFF.

In DNA, the CDR3 is TGTGCCTGGGGCTCAGAAATTAATGAAAAACTGTTTTTT. Translation: CAWGSEINEKLFF. The chain links TRBV30 to TRBJ1-4; D ambiguous. The germline CDR1 and CDR2 sequences are GTSNPN and SVGIG (reference sequence). CDR3 size: 13 residues. V was clipped by 5 bases and J by 4 bases, with 11 bases between them.

The V and J genes are TRBV30 and TRBJ2-5; tentatively, D is TRBD1 (5 bases). Germline CDR1 reads GTSNPN; CDR2 reads SVGIG (reference sequence). This CDR3 is 15 amino acids long. V lost 4 bases and J 1 base, leaving 16 bases between the germline ends. The CDR3 region is CAWKPRGRVQETQYF. The CDR3, as DNA: TGTGCCTGGAAACCCCGAGGCAGGGTCCAAGAGACCCAGTACTTC.

V gene TRBV7-2 combines with J gene TRBJ2-1; D is undetermined. The CDR3 runs to 13 residues. Germline V gene sequence: CDR1 SGHTA, CDR2 FQGNSA. V lost 5 bases to trimming and J lost 2 bases, with 7 bases between them. The CDR3 sequence is CASSPRPYNEQFF. The CDR3 DNA reads as TGTGCCAGCAGCCCTAGGCCCTACAATGAGCAGTTCTTC.

The gene calls are TRBV18 and TRBJ2-7; tentatively, D is TRBD1 (5 bases). The V end was cut by 3 bases, the J end by 7 bases, with 22 bases between. This CDR3 has 16 residues. The V gene's germline CDR1 is KGHSH and CDR2 LQKENI. CDR3 protein: CASSPTLQGLGGEQYF. CDR3 bases: TGTGCCAGCTCACCTACCTTGCAGGGTCTAGGCGGAGAGCAGTACTTC.

Points on this clone: The germline gene is not matched at one end of the junction; a read error may be the cause. V and J are TRBV4-1 and TRBJ2-3; 10 bases line up with TRBD2. The V gene's germline CDR1 is MGHRA and CDR2 YSYEKL. This CDR3 is built from 17 residues. CDR3 sequence (DNA): TGCGCCAGCACCCAAAAAGGGCTAGCGGGAGCCACAGATACGCAGTATTTT. Translation: CASTQKGLAGATDTQYF.

V gene TRBV13 combines with J gene TRBJ1-2, with a tentative D call TRBD1 (5 bases). Trimming left V 0 bases short and J 0 bases short, with 11 bases between. CDR3 length equals 16 residues. The germline CDR1 and CDR2 sequences are PRHDT and FYEKMQ (reference sequence). The CDR3 region is CASSLGAGVTNYGYTF. CDR3 nucleotide sequence: TGTGCCAGCAGCTTAGGGGCGGGGGTTACTAACTATGGCTACACCTTC.

The chain has TRBV7-2 and TRBJ2-5; D is ambiguous. With the DNA end fitting TRBJ2-7 better, the J assignment may be wrong. Germline V gives CDR1 SGHTA, CDR2 FQGNSA. The CDR3 spans 12 residues. The CDR3 sequence: CASSLLPYEQYF. DNA of the CDR3: TGTGCCAGCAGCTTATTGCCCTACGAGCAGTACTTC.

The rearrangement uses TRBV4-3 and TRBJ2-7; 11 nucleotides agree with TRBD1. The CDR3 runs to 17 residues. V lost 0 bases to trimming and J lost 4 bases; unmatched junction nucleotides: 8. Per the germline V gene, CDR1 is LGHNA and CDR2 is YSLEER. The CDR3 here is CASSQEGGGQGDYEQYF. As DNA, the CDR3 is TGCGCCAGCAGCCAAGAGGGTGGGGGACAGGGGGATTACGAGCAGTACTTC.

The chain employs TRBV4-1 and TRBJ2-7, with 8 bases identical to TRBD1. CDR3 length: 16 residues. V dropped 3 bases and J dropped 0; count of bases not matched to a gene: 7. Germline V gene sequence: CDR1 MGHRA, CDR2 YSYEKL. The CDR3 nucleotides are TGCGCCAGCAGCCAGCCTCGACAGGGGTTCTCCTACGAGCAGTACTTC. This encodes CASSQPRQGFSYEQYF.

V gene TRBV29-1 combines with J gene TRBJ1-3; a possible D gene is TRBD1 (5 bases). With 6 bases removed from V and 2 bases from J, the gap between germline ends came to 17 bases. Germline V CDR1 and CDR2: SQVTM, ANQGSEA. There are 15 residues in the CDR3. CDR3: CSVADNRGAGNTIYF. CDR3 DNA sequence: TGCAGCGTCGCGGACAACCGGGGGGCTGGAAACACCATATATTTT.